This T cell receptor (beta chain) was obtained from a study of blood T cell repertoires in COVID-19. CDR1 MDHEN and CDR2 SYDVKM come from the germline V gene. The CDR3 covers 15 residues. Trimming took off 2 bases at V and 1 base at J, with 10 bases between the two ends. The authors' processing: Scientists estimated how many nucleated cells there were by amplifying reference gene primers. Only in-frame clones appear in the TCRdb table, and some are missing; sequencing was by immunoSEQ multiplex PCR. V, J and clone size derive from that table, while D and trimming were established from the DNA sequence. This table holds 30,000 to 40,000 clones, around four fifths found once.

This clonotype originated in a man between 50 and 59 years old with active COVID-19. The chain is built from TRBV28 and TRBJ2-3; tentatively, D is TRBD2 (5 bases). Sequencing was carried out using peripheral blood. The CDR3: CASSLRGRGTDTQYF. The CDR3 region has the DNA TGTGCCAGCAGTTTACGGGGTAGGGGCACAGATACGCAGTATTTT.